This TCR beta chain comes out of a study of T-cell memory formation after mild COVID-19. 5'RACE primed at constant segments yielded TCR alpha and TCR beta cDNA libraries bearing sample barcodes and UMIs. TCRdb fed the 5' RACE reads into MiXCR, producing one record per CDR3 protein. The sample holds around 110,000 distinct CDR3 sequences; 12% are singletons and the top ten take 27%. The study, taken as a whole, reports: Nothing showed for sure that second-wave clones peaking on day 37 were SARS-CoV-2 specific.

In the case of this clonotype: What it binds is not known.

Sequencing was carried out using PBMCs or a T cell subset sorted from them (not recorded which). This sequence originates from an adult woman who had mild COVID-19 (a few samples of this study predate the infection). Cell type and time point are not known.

The chain's CDR3 is CASRGAGYVEQFF. DNA for the CDR3: TGCGCCAGCAGGGGAGCGGGATATGTTGAGCAGTTCTTC. The chain uses TRBV5-1 and TRBJ2-1, with TRBD2 identical over 7 bases. Looked up from germline, CDR1 is SGHRS and CDR2 is YFSETQ. V was pared by 5 bases and J by 9 bases, with 8 bases of the junction left unmatched. The CDR3 covers 13 residues.